This T cell receptor beta chain was captured by sequencing in a study of blood T cell repertoires in COVID-19. Across the whole study: T cells, B-cell-depleted T cells, or PBMCs supplied cDNA or gDNA.

The V gene end was trimmed by 4 bases and the J gene end by 0 bases; junction bases not matched to a gene: 3. The V gene's germline CDR1 is LGHDT and CDR2 YNNKEL (reference sequence). This CDR3 has 16 residues. Original data processing: Reference gene primer amplification gave estimated nucleated cell counts. The protocol was immunoSEQ multiplex PCR, while the TCRdb copy is restricted to in-frame clones and leaves out a portion. V and J calls and clone size are given by that table; D and trimming were obtained from the DNA. The sample yields about 340,000 clones, roughly 89% seen once. The rearrangement links TRBV3-1 (or the pseudogene TRBV3-2) to TRBJ1-4, with 9 bases aligning to TRBD1. This clonotype was obtained from a woman aged 18-35 years who had recovered from COVID-19. Source material: peripheral blood. CDR3 sequence reads: CASSLRDRATNEKLFF. DNA of the CDR3: TGTGCCAGCAGCCTCCGGGACAGGGCAACTAATGAAAAACTGTTTTTT.